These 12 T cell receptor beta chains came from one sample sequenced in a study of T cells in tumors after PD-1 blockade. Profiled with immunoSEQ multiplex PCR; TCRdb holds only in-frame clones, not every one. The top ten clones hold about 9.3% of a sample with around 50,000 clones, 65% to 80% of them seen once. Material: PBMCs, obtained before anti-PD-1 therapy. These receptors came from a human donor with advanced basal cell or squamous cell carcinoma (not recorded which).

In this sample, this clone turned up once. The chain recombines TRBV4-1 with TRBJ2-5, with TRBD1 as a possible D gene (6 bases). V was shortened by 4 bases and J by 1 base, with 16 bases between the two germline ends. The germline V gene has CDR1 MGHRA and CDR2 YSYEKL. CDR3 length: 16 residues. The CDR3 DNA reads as TGCGCCAGCAGCCTCACATCCCGGGACACCCAAGAGACCCAGTACTTC. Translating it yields CASSLTSRDTQETQYF.

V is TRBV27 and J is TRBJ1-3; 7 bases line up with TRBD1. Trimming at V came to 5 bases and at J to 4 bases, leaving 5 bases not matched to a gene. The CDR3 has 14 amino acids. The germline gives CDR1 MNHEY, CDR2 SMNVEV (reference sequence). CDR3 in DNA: TGTGCCAGCAGTCTACAGGGGAGAGGAAACACCATATATTTT. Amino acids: CASSLQGRGNTIYF.

The CDR3 reads CASSRFQGRGQPQHF. The CDR3 nucleotides read TGTGCCAGCAGCCGCTTTCAGGGACGGGGTCAGCCCCAGCATTTT. The chain has TRBV7-2 and TRBJ1-5; TRBD1 might be the D (5 bases). Germline assignment: CDR1 SGHTA and CDR2 FQGNSA. This CDR3 comprises 15 residues. With 5 bases removed from V and 6 bases from J, the gap between germline ends came to 17 bases.

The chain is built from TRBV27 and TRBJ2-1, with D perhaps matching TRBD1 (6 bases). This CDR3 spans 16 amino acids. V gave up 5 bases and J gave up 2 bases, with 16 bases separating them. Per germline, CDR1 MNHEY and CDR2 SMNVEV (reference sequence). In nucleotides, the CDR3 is TGTGCCAGCAGTCACTTCGGTTGGGACACCTACAATGAGCAGTTCTTC. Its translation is CASSHFGWDTYNEQFF.

The CDR3: CASSRTPGNQPQHF. The CDR3 DNA reads TGTGCCAGCAGCCGGACTCCGGGCAATCAGCCCCAGCATTTT. The chain recombines TRBV7-9 with TRBJ1-5; no definite D call. This CDR3 is built from 14 residues. Trimming pared 5 bases from V and 2 bases from J, leaving 10 bases between. The V gene's germline CDR1 is SEHNR and CDR2 FQNEAQ (reference sequence).

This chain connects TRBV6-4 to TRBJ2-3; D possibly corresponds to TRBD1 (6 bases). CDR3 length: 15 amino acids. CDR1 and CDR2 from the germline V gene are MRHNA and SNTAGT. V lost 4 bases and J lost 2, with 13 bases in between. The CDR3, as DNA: TGTGCCAGCAGTGCCCTACAGGGTTCCACAGATACGCAGTATTTT. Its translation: CASSALQGSTDTQYF.

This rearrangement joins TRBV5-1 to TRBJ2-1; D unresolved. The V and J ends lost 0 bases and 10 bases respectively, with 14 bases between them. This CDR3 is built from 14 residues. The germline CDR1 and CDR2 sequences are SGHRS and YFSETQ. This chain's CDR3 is CASSLAPPGWEQFF. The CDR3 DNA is TGCGCCAGCAGCTTGGCCCCCCCCGGATGGGAGCAGTTCTTC.

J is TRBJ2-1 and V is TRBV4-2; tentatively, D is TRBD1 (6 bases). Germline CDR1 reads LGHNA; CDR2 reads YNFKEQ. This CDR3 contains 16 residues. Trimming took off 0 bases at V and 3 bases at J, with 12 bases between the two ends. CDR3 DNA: TGTGCCAGCAGCCAAGATCAGACAGGTTACTACAATGAGCAGTTCTTC. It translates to CASSQDQTGYYNEQFF.

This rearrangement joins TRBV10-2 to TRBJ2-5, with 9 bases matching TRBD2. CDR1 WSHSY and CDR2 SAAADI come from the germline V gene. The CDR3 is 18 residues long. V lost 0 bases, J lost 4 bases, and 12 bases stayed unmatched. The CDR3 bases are TGCGCCAGCAGTGAGTCAATCGTGGTAGCGGGAGCCTTAGAGACCCAGTACTTC. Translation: CASSESIVVAGALETQYF.

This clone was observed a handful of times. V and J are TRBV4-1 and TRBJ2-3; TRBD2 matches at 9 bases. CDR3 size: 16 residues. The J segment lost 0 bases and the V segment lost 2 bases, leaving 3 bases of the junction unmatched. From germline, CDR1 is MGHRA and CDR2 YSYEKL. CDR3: CASSQSTSGSTDTQYF. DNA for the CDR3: TGCGCCAGCAGCCAATCGACTAGCGGAAGCACAGATACGCAGTATTTT.

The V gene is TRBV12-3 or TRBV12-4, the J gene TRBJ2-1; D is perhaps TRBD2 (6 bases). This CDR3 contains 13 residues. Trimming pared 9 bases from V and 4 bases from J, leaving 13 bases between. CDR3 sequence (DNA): TGTGCCAGTGGACGGGGGATATACAATGAGCAGTTCTTC. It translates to CASGRGIYNEQFF.

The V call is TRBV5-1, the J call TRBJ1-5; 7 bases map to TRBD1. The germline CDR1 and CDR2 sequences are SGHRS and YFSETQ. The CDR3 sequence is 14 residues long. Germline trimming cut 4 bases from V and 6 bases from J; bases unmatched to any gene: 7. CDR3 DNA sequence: TGCGCCAGCAGCCTTAGACAGGGCGGTCAGCCCCAGCATTTT. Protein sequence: CASSLRQGGQPQHF.